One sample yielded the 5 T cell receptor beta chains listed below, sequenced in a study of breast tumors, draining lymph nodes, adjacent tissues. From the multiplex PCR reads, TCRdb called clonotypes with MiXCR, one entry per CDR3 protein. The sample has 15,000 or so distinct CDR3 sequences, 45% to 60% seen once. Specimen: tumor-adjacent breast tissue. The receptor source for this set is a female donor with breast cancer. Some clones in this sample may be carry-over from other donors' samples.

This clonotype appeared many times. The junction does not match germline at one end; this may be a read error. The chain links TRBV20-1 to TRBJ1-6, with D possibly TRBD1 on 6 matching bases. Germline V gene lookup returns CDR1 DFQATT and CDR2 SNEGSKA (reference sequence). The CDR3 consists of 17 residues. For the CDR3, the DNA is TGCAGTGCTAGAGATCGGCCAGGGGCCTTGCCGGATTCACTCCTCCACTTT. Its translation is CSARDRPGALPDSLLHF.

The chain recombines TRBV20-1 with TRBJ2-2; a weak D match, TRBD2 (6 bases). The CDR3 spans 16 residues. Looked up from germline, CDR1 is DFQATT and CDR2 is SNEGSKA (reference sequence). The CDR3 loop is CSVEGGSEGPTGELFF. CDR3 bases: TGCAGCGTTGAAGGAGGGTCGGAGGGACCTACCGGGGAGCTGTTTTTT.

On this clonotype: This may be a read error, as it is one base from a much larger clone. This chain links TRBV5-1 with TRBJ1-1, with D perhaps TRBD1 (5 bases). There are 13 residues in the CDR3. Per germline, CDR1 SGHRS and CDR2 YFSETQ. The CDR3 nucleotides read TGCGCCAGCAGCTCCCAGACAGCCTTTGAAGCTCTCTTT. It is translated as CASSSQTAFEALF.

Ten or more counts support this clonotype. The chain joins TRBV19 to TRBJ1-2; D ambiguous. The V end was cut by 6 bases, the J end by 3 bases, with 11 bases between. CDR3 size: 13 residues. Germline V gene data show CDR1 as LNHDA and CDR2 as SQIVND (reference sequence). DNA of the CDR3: TGTGCCAGTAGAGTAGGGCCGGACTATGGCTACACCTTC. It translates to CASRVGPDYGYTF. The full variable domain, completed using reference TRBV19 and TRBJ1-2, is DGGITQSPKYLFRKEGQNVTLSCEQNLNHDAMYWYRQDPGQGLRLIYYSQIVNDFQKGDIAEGYSVSREKKESFPLTVTSAQKNPTAFYLCASRVGPDYGYTFGSGTRLTVV.

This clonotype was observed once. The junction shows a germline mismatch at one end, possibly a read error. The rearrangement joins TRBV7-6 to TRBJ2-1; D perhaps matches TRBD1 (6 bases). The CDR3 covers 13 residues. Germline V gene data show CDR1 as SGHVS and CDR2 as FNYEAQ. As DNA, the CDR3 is TGTGCCAGCAGCATAACAGGGTGCAATGAGCAGTCCTTC. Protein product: CASSITGCNEQSF.